The 29 T cell receptor beta chains below were found in one sample sequenced in a study of Graves' ophthalmopathy and Graves' hyperthyroidism. TCR beta CDR3 regions were amplified from RNA transcripts. The first-round RT-PCR employed HTBI primers together with the Qiagen OneStep RT-PCR kit. A multiplex PCR was then performed as the second round. Each CDR3 protein gets one entry after TCRdb re-called the multiplex PCR reads with MiXCR. The profile covers 1 million to 1.3 million distinct CDR3 sequences, with 35% to 45% appearing a single time and over 8.5% taken by the ten largest. Input material: peripheral blood or thyroid tissue (not recorded which). The receptors shown here come from an adult man with Graves' hyperthyroidism.

This clonotype was seen a handful of times. One end of the junction is discordant with germline, which a read error may explain. V is TRBV20-1 and J is TRBJ1-2; the D gene is possibly TRBD1 (5 bases). Germline-derived CDR1 and CDR2 are DFQATT and SNEGSKA (reference sequence). The CDR3 is 14 residues long. Here the CDR3 DNA reads TGCAGTGCTAGAGACACGACAGTTAACTATGGCTACGCCTTC. Its translation is CSARDTTVNYGYAF.

The V call is TRBV12-3 or TRBV12-4, the J call TRBJ2-7; D is possibly TRBD1 (5 bases). The CDR3 runs to 13 residues. V was trimmed by 8 bases and J by 1 base, leaving 12 bases between them. The CDR3 bases are TGTGCCAGCGGGGCAGGTTATTCCTACGAGCAGTACTTC. As protein: CASGAGYSYEQYF.

The genes are TRBV9 and TRBJ1-4; the D gene is possibly TRBD1 (5 bases). V was cut by 5 bases and J by 4 bases, with 15 bases left in between. The germline V gene encodes CDR1 SGDLS and CDR2 YYNGEE. The CDR3 is 15 amino acids. CDR3 in amino acids: CASRGEFGDNEKLFF. In DNA form, the CDR3 reads TGTGCCAGCAGGGGGGAGTTTGGGGATAATGAAAAACTGTTTTTT.

The chain employs TRBV29-1 and TRBJ2-5, with D uncertain. V shed 8 bases and J shed 4 bases, with 14 bases lying between them. The V gene's germline CDR1 is SQVTM and CDR2 ANQGSEA. The CDR3 contains 12 residues. The CDR3, as DNA: TGCAGCCTTAGCCAGACAATAGAGACCCAGTACTTC. It yields the protein CSLSQTIETQYF.

This clonotype has a count of ten or more. This sequence joins TRBV12-3 or TRBV12-4 and TRBJ1-5; TRBD1 is a possible D gene (6 bases). The CDR3 contains 14 residues. V dropped 6 bases and J dropped 4 bases, with 13 bases sitting between them. The CDR3 DNA reads TGTGCCAGCAGCCAAACCGGGACAAATCAGCCCCAGCATTTT. Amino acid sequence: CASSQTGTNQPQHF.

In its sample, this clonotype was seen a few times. The CDR3 DNA reads TGTGCCAGCAGTGATAGAGGGACTAGCACAGATACGCAGTATTTT. This gives the protein CASSDRGTSTDTQYF. The chain carries TRBV2 and TRBJ2-3; perhaps TRBD2 as D (6 bases). Deletions cut 3 bases from V and 0 bases from J, with 10 bases between. The length of the CDR3 is 15 residues. Per the germline V gene, CDR1 is SNHLY and CDR2 is FYNNEI.

This clonotype turned up a few times. The J gene is TRBJ2-2, the V gene TRBV12-3 or TRBV12-4, with TRBD1 identical over 9 bases. This CDR3 has 15 amino acids. Losses at the gene ends were 5 bases for V and 7 bases for J; bases not matched to a gene: 8. The CDR3 reads CASSEQGASGGELFF. The CDR3 DNA sequence: TGTGCCAGCAGTGAACAGGGGGCGTCGGGCGGGGAGCTGTTTTTT.

Ten or more counts support this clonotype. The V gene is TRBV18, the J gene TRBJ1-2; possible D gene TRBD1, 5 bases. From germline, CDR1 is KGHSH and CDR2 LQKENI. V was shortened by 0 bases and J by 3 bases, with 5 bases between the two germline ends. The CDR3 runs to 13 residues. CDR3 DNA sequence: TGTGCCAGCTCACCACCGACAGACTATGGCTACACCTTC. Translating gives CASSPPTDYGYTF.

This clonotype was recorded at least ten times. The CDR3 sequence is CASSSNSNSPLHF. CDR3 nucleotide sequence: TGTGCCAGCAGTTCAAACAGTAATTCACCCCTCCACTTT. This rearrangement joins TRBV6-5 to TRBJ1-6; D gene uncertain. CDR3 length equals 13 residues. Deletions cut 4 bases from V and 6 bases from J, with 7 bases between. The germline V gene has CDR1 MNHEY and CDR2 SVGAGI.

A few counts support this clonotype. V usage is TRBV6-2 or TRBV6-3 and J usage is TRBJ2-6; 8 nucleotides agree with TRBD1. The germline V gene encodes CDR1 MNHEY and CDR2 SVGEGT. There are 16 residues in the CDR3. V lost 6 bases, J lost 2 bases, and 6 bases stayed unmatched. In nucleotides, the CDR3 is TGTGCCAGCAGAGGGACAGGTCCGGCTGGGGCCAACGTCCTGACTTTC. Its protein is CASRGTGPAGANVLTF.

This clonotype was seen repeatedly, ten times or more. The chain has TRBV2 and TRBJ1-4, with D tentatively TRBD1 (5 bases). Trimming took 4 bases from V and 8 from J, leaving 14 bases between them. The CDR3 contains 14 residues. Germline CDR1 is SNHLY and CDR2 is FYNNEI. The CDR3 region has the DNA TGTGCCAGCAGTGGGGAGGGGTCCGGAGAAAAACTGTTTTTT. Protein product: CASSGEGSGEKLFF.

The J gene is TRBJ2-7, the V gene TRBV7-2; 7 bases are a match to TRBD1. Germline V gives CDR1 SGHTA, CDR2 FQGNSA. CDR3 length equals 17 residues. J gave up 6 bases and V 4 bases, and 18 bases lay outside the gene matches. The CDR3 loop is CASSYDRRDSVSPEQYF. In nucleotides, the CDR3 is TGTGCCAGCAGCTACGACCGCCGGGACAGTGTATCCCCCGAGCAGTACTTC.

The chain uses TRBV10-3 and TRBJ2-2; weak D call: TRBD1 (6 bases). Per germline, CDR1 ENHRY and CDR2 SYGVKD. Trimming cost V 10 bases and J 4 bases, with 19 bases left between them. The CDR3 is 15 amino acids. CDR3 amino acids: CASRWGLSGTGELFF. The CDR3 DNA is TGTGCCAGCAGATGGGGGCTTTCGGGCACCGGGGAGCTGTTTTTT.

This clonotype showed up many times. This chain connects TRBV7-8 to TRBJ2-7; 10 bases match TRBD2. The CDR3 length is 15 residues. Germline CDR1 and CDR2: SGHVS and FQNEAQ. Trimming at V came to 1 base and at J to 4 bases, leaving 4 bases not matched to a gene. CDR3 nucleotides: TGTGCCAGCAGCTTAGGGCTAGCGGGAGATTACGAGCAGTACTTC. It specifies CASSLGLAGDYEQYF.

The J gene is TRBJ2-7, the V gene TRBV5-1; TRBD2 aligns across 8 bases. Germline CDR1 is SGHRS and CDR2 is YFSETQ. Trimming cost V 5 bases and J 6 bases; bases outside gene matches: 13. This CDR3 region has 15 residues. The CDR3 nucleotides are TGCGCCAGCAGGTCCGGGTCTGGCGGGGGGATCGAGCAGTACTTC. Residues: CASRSGSGGGIEQYF.

The chain employs TRBV29-1 and TRBJ2-7; D is uncertain. Trimming removed 4 bases from V and 5 bases from J, with 12 bases in between. This CDR3 is built from 12 residues. The germline CDR1 and CDR2 sequences are SQVTM and ANQGSEA. CDR3 amino acids: CSVGPGSHEQYF. The CDR3 DNA is TGCAGCGTTGGTCCAGGCTCTCACGAGCAGTACTTC.

For this clonotype: A clone one base away is much larger, so this may be a read error. The rearrangement links TRBV19 to TRBJ1-1, with a possible D match to TRBD1 (5 bases). V was trimmed by 3 bases and J by 8 bases, leaving 10 bases between them. Germline lookup yields CDR1 LNHDA and CDR2 SQIVND (reference sequence). There are 12 residues in the CDR3. The CDR3 reads CASSMGRTEAFF. The CDR3, as DNA: TGTGCCAGTAGTATGGGCAGGACAGAAGCTTTCTTT.

Details on this clonotype: One end of the junction fails to match germline, which may point to a read error. This sequence joins TRBV29-1 and TRBJ2-6; a possible D gene is TRBD2 (6 bases). Germline CDR1 reads SQVTM; CDR2 reads ANQGSEA. The CDR3 spans 14 residues. As DNA, the CDR3 is TGCAGCGTTGCGGGGGAGAATGGGGACAACGTCCTGACTTTC. This translates into CSVAGENGDNVLTF. The variable domain in full, completed from reference TRBV29-1 and TRBJ2-6, reads SAVISQKPSRDICQRGTSLTIQCQVDSQVTMMFWYRQQPGQSLTLIATANQGSEATYESGFVIDKFPISRPNLTFSTLTVSNMSPEDSSIYLCSVAGENGDNVLTFGAGSRLTVL.

This clonotype turned up a few times. V usage is TRBV7-9 and J usage is TRBJ2-7; TRBD1 matches at 10 bases. The CDR3 runs to 16 residues. V lost 1 base to trimming and J lost 6 bases; unmatched junction nucleotides: 9. CDR1 and CDR2 (germline): SEHNR, FQNEAQ (reference sequence). CDR3 residues: CASSLVAGTGAGEQYF. CDR3 sequence (DNA): TGTGCCAGCAGCTTAGTGGCAGGGACAGGGGCTGGCGAGCAGTACTTC.

This clonotype was detected many times. This chain connects TRBV25-1 to TRBJ2-7, with 7 bases lining up with TRBD1. The J segment lost 0 bases and the V segment lost 5 bases, leaving 7 bases of the junction unmatched. The CDR3 covers 15 residues. Germline loops: CDR1 MGHDK, CDR2 SYGVNS. The CDR3 spells CASSCGQVCSYEQYF. CDR3 nucleotides: TGTGCCAGCAGTTGTGGACAGGTGTGCTCCTACGAGCAGTACTTC.

The genes are TRBV4-3 and TRBJ2-7, with 11 bases lining up with TRBD1. V shed 6 bases, J shed 7 bases, and the junction held 5 bases outside the gene matches. Germline-derived CDR1 and CDR2 are LGHNA and YSLEER. This CDR3 has 13 residues. CDR3 sequence (DNA): TGCGCCAGCAGTCGGACAGGGGGCGTGGAGCAGTACTTC. Protein: CASSRTGGVEQYF.

The V gene is TRBV25-1, the J gene TRBJ2-5, with 9 bases identical to TRBD2. After removal of 5 bases from V and 3 bases from J, the junction contained 10 bases not matched to a gene. CDR1 MGHDK and CDR2 SYGVNS come from the germline V gene. The CDR3 is made up of 16 amino acids. As DNA, the CDR3 is TGTGCCAGCAGTTACTCCTCTAGCGGGACAGAAGAGACCCAGTACTTC. Protein: CASSYSSSGTEETQYF.

As for this clonotype: A read error may explain this, as a much larger clone is one base away. V and J are TRBV5-6 and TRBJ2-2; 8 nucleotides match TRBD2. Looked up from germline, CDR1 is SGHDT and CDR2 is YYEEEE. This CDR3 spans 13 amino acids. The CDR3 loop is CASTQGLSGGLFF. The CDR3 coding sequence is TGTGCCAGCACGCAGGGGTTAAGCGGGGGGCTGTTTTTT.

V gene TRBV7-9 combines with J gene TRBJ2-7; 7 positions agree with TRBD1. The ends lost 6 bases at V and 4 bases at J; junction bases unmatched: 9. CDR3 size: 14 residues. Germline CDR1 is SEHNR and CDR2 is FQNEAQ (reference sequence). DNA of the CDR3: TGTGCCAGCAGACAGGTGGGACAGTTATACGAGCAGTACTTC. Its protein is CASRQVGQLYEQYF.

This clonotype appeared many times. The chain employs TRBV20-1 and TRBJ2-5; TRBD1 matches at 8 bases. This CDR3 has 14 residues. Germline V gene data show CDR1 as DFQATT and CDR2 as SNEGSKA (reference sequence). This CDR3 reads CSHSTGGGQETQYF. In DNA, the CDR3 is TGCTCACATTCAACAGGGGGAGGACAAGAGACCCAGTACTTC.

Concerning this clonotype: A much larger clone differs by one base, so this may be a read error. The J gene is TRBJ2-5, the V gene TRBV6-5; TRBD2 aligns across 9 bases. The CDR3 spans 15 residues. V lost 6 bases, J lost 2 bases, and 7 bases stayed unmatched. Germline CDR1 reads MNHEY; CDR2 reads SVGAGI. The CDR3 loop is CASSFGLAPQETQYF. Here the CDR3 DNA reads TGTGCCAGCAGCTTCGGACTAGCGCCACAAGAGACCCAGTACTTC.

This clonotype was observed a handful of times. The rearrangement uses TRBV4-3 and TRBJ2-7; no clear D. Germline V gene sequence: CDR1 LGHNA, CDR2 YSLEER. V gave up 0 bases and J gave up 2 bases, with 11 bases separating them. The CDR3 is made up of 15 amino acids. CDR3 residues: CASSQDLGGTYEQYF. The CDR3, as DNA: TGCGCCAGCAGCCAAGACCTTGGCGGAACCTACGAGCAGTACTTC.

This clonotype was detected a few times. A much larger clone sits a single nucleotide away, making a read error possible. The chain is built from TRBV5-1 and TRBJ2-6; D is undetermined. V lost 3 bases and J lost 0, with 4 bases in between. The CDR3 covers 14 residues. Germline loops: CDR1 SGHRS, CDR2 YFSETQ. CDR3 amino acids: CASSYTSGANVLTF. CDR3 nucleotide sequence: TGCGCCAGCAGCTACACCTCTGGGGCCAACGTCCTGACTTTC.

This clonotype was found many times. The CDR3 here is CASSLGWAENQPQHF. The DNA for the CDR3 is TGTGCCAGCAGCTTAGGATGGGCCGAAAATCAGCCCCAGCATTTT. The gene calls are TRBV7-9 and TRBJ1-5; D not resolved. Deletions cut 1 base from V and 4 bases from J, with 11 bases between. This CDR3 spans 15 amino acids. CDR1 is SEHNR, CDR2 FQNEAQ, per germline (reference sequence). Using reference TRBV7-9 and TRBJ1-5 for the parts outside the CDR3, the full variable domain is DTGVSQNPRHKITKRGQNVTFRCDPISEHNRLYWYRQTLGQGPEFLTYFQNEAQLEKSRLLSDRFSAERPKGSFSTLEIQRTEQGDSAMYLCASSLGWAENQPQHFGDGTRLSIL.